This T cell receptor (beta chain) came from a study of T cell changes during pregnancy in multiple sclerosis. This CDR3 has 15 residues. Sequencing used immunoSEQ multiplex PCR; TCRdb keeps in-frame clones, though not all of them. The table has tens of thousands of clones, 88% seen once. The rearrangement links TRBV21-1 to TRBJ2-5; TRBD2, the table's D call, was not compared with the DNA. TRBV21-1 is reported as a pseudogene. The sequencing used CD4+ T cells from peripheral blood mononuclear cells, collected in the first trimester of pregnancy. The receptor was derived from a female donor with multiple sclerosis, enrolled in a pregnancy study. CDR3 bases: TGTGCCAGCAGCAAGAACCGGACTAGTGGAGAGACCCAGTACTTC. Amino acids: CASSKNRTSGETQYF.